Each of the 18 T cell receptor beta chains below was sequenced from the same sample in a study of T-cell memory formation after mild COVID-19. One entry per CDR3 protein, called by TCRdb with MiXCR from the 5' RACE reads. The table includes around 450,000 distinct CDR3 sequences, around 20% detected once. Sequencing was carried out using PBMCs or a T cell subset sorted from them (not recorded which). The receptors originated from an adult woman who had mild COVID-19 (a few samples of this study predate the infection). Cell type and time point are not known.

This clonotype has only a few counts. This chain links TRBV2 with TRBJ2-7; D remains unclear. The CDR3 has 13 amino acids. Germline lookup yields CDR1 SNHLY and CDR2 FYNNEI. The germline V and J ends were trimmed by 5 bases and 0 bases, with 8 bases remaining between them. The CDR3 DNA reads TGTGCCAGCAGTAATGGTAACTCCTACGAGCAGTACTTC. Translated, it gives CASSNGNSYEQYF.

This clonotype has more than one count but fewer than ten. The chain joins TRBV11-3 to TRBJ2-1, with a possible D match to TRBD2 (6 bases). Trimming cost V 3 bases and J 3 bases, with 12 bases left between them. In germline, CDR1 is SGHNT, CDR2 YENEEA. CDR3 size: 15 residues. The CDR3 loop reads CASSFTSPLYNEQFF. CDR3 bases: TGTGCCAGCAGCTTCACTAGCCCGCTCTACAATGAGCAGTTCTTC.

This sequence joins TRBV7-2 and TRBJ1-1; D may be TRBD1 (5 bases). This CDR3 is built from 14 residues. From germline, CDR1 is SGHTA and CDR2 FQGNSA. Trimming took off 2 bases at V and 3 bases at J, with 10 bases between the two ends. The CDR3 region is CASSLQGMDTEAFF. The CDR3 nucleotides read TGTGCCAGCAGCTTACAGGGCATGGACACTGAAGCTTTCTTT.

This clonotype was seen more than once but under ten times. CDR3 in amino acids: CASSLVLAGGQETQYF. CDR3 DNA: TGCGCCAGCAGCTTGGTGCTTGCGGGGGGCCAAGAGACCCAGTACTTC. The V and J genes are TRBV5-1 and TRBJ2-5, with 8 nucleotides matching TRBD2. The CDR3 loop spans 16 amino acids. V shed 0 bases and J 1 base; nucleotides not matched to a gene: 5. Per the germline V gene, CDR1 is SGHRS and CDR2 is YFSETQ.

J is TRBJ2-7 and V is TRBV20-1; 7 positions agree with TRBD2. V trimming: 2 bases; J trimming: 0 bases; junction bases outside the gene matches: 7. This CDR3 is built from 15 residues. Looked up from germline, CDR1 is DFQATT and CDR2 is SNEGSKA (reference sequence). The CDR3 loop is CSARSHGGISYEQYF. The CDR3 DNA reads TGCAGTGCTAGATCGCACGGGGGGATCTCCTACGAGCAGTACTTC.

The CDR3 DNA sequence: TGTGCCAGCAGTTTACTCCGGGACTCCACTACTCCTGAGCAGTTCTTC. Translation: CASSLLRDSTTPEQFF. The chain has TRBV28 and TRBJ2-1; TRBD2 is a possible D gene (6 bases). Looked up from germline, CDR1 is MDHEN and CDR2 is SYDVKM. This CDR3 has 16 amino acids. V was clipped by 2 bases and J by 9 bases, with 20 bases between them.

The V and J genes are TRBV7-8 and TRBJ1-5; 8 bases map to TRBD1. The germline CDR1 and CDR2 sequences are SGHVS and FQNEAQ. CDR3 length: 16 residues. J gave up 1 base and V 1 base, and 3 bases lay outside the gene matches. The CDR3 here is CASSLGYRGSNQPQHF. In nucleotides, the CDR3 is TGTGCCAGCAGCTTAGGTTACAGGGGGAGCAATCAGCCCCAGCATTTT.

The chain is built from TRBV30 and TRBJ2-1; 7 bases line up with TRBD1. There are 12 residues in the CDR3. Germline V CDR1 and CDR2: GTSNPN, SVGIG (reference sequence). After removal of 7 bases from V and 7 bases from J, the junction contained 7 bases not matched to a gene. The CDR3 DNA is TGTGCCTTCCAGGGGGTGGGGAATGAGCAGTTCTTC. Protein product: CAFQGVGNEQFF.

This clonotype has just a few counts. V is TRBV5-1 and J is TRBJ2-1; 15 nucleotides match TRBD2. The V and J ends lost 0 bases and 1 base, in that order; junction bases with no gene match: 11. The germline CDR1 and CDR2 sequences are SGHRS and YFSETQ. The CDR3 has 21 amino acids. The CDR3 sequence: CASSLAGGLAGGSRSYNEQFF. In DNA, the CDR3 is TGCGCCAGCAGCTTGGCGGGGGGACTAGCGGGAGGTTCCAGGTCCTACAATGAGCAGTTCTTC.

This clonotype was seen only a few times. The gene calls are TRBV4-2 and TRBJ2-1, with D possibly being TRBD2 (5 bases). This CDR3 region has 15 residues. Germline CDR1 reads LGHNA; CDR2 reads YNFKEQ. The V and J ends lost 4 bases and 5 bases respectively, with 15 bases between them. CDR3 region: CASSRSQEADNEQFF. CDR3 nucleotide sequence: TGTGCCAGCAGCCGCTCGCAGGAGGCGGACAATGAGCAGTTCTTC.

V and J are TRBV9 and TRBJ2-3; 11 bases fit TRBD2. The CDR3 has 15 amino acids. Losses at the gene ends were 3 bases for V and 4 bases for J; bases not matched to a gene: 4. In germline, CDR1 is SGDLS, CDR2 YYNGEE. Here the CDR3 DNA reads TGTGCCAGCAGCGCTAGCGGGGGGCTTTCAGATACGCAGTATTTT. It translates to CASSASGGLSDTQYF.

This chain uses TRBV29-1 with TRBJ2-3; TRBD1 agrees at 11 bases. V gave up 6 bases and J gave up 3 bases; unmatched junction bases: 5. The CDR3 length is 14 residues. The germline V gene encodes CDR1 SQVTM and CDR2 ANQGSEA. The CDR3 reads CSVRTGGLTDTQYF. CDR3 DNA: TGCAGCGTACGGACAGGGGGCTTAACAGATACGCAGTATTTT.

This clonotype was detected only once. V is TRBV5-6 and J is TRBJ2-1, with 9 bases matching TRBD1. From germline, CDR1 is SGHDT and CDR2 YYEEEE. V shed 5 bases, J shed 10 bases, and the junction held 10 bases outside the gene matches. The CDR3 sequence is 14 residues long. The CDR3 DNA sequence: TGTGCCAGCAGGGCGCCGGGACAGGGATTCGAGCAGTTCTTC. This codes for CASRAPGQGFEQFF.

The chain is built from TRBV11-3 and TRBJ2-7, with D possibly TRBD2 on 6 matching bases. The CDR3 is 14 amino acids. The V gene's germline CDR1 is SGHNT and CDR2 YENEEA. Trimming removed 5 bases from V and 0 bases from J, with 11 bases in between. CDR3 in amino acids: CASSIASVSYEQYF. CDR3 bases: TGTGCCAGCAGCATCGCTAGCGTCTCCTACGAGCAGTACTTC.

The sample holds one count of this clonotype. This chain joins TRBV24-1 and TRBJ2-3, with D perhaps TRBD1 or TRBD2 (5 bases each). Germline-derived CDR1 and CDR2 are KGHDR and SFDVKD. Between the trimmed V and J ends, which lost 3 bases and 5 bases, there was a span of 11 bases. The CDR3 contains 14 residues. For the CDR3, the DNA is TGTGCCACCAGTGATACCAGGGAGATAGATACGCAGTATTTT. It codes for CATSDTREIDTQYF.

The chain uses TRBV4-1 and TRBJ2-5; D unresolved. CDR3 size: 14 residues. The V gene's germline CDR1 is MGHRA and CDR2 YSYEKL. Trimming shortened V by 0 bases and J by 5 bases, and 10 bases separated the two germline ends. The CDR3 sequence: CASSQDTGAETQYF. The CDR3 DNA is TGCGCCAGCAGCCAAGATACGGGTGCGGAGACCCAGTACTTC.

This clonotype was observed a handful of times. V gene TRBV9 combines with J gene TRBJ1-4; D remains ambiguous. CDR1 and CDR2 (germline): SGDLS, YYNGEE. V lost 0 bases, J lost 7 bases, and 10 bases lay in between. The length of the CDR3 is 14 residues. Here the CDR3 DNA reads TGTGCCAGCAGCGTAGCCCCAGTCGGTGAAAAACTGTTTTTT. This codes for CASSVAPVGEKLFF.

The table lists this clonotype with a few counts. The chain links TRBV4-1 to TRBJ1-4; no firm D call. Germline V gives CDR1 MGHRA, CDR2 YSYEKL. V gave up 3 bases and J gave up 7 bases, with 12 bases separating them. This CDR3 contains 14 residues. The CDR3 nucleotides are TGCGCCAGCAGCCAGTCCGCGCTCCCTGAAAAACTGTTTTTT. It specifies CASSQSALPEKLFF.